This paragraph covers one T cell receptor (beta chain) sequence. The antigen is unknown. This record comes from a study of vaccination and CD4 T cells after COVID-19. Overall study: Convalescent donors were composed of six males and four females, of whom two were Hispanic. The post-COVID samples were taken a median roughly 98 days after diagnosis, anywhere from 35 to 161.

Stated treatment: roughly nine-day PBMC culture with coronavirus spike peptide pools or control peptides (ViraFEST assay). The authors replaced half the medium with fresh IL-2 medium on days 3 and 7. The CDR3 has 13 residues. Trimming stripped 4 bases from V and 2 bases from J, with 8 bases between. Sequencing of cultured CD4+ T cell DNA used the Oncomine TCR Beta short-read assay. Using the QIAamp micro DNA kit, genomic DNA was extracted from the CD4+ T cells that had been cultured. MiXCR, applied by TCRdb to the PCR reads, yields one record per CDR3 protein. Of 15,000 to 20,000 distinct CDR3 sequences in the sample, less than 30% were seen once.

This TCR was recovered from a human donor with COVID-19. The gene calls are TRBV12-3 or TRBV12-4 and TRBJ2-5; unclear D gene. The sample was cultured CD4+ T cells from blood. The CDR3 nucleotides read TGTGCCAGCAGTTCCGGAAAGCAAGAGACCCAGTACTTC. This codes for CASSSGKQETQYF.